This T cell receptor (beta chain) was sequenced during a study of shared clonotypes between healthy human individuals. Background on the study: Donor composition was a couple of women and a few men, aged 18 to 49.

Germline values: CDR1 ENHRY, CDR2 SYGVKD. The CDR3 totals 18 residues. Deletions cut 0 bases from V and 0 bases from J, with 12 bases between. For each subset, genomic DNA was distributed in equal portions over several immunoSEQ plates. Measured with immunoSEQ multiplex PCR; TCRdb has only the in-frame clones, and not every one. Of about 2.3 million clones detected, more than 80% appear once; the ten largest clones hold approximately 0.4%. The chain couples TRBV10-3 to TRBJ2-6; D is unresolved. The sequencing sample was made of naive CD4+ T cells from PBMCs. Subset here: CD45RA+ positively selected. The sequence was collected from a man aged 18 to 30 in good health. Some clones in this sample may be carry-over from other donors' samples. CDR3 in DNA: TGTGCCATCAGTGAGTCGGCAGGAAAGGACTCTGGGGCCAACGTCCTGACTTTC. Translation: CAISESAGKDSGANVLTF.